Sequencing of this T cell receptor beta chain was carried out in a study of blood T cell repertoires in COVID-19. Background on the study: Samples taken during acute and convalescent COVID-19 were collected in the United States, Italy and Spain.

The table came from immunoSEQ multiplex PCR; TCRdb's copy has only in-frame clones and leaves some out. The sample shows nearly 350,000 clones, about 90% of them seen only once. Germline V gene data show CDR1 as LGHDT and CDR2 as YNNKEL (reference sequence). There are 15 residues in the CDR3. Trimming pared 3 bases from V and 7 bases from J, leaving 18 bases between. The chain joins TRBV3-1 (or the pseudogene TRBV3-2) to TRBJ1-1; tentative D call: TRBD1 (5 bases). The clonotype was recovered from a woman between 18 and 29 years old who had recovered from COVID-19. The sequenced sample was peripheral blood. The CDR3 reads CASSHLVGAGGEAFF. CDR3 coding DNA: TGTGCCAGCAGCCATTTAGTAGGGGCGGGGGGTGAAGCTTTCTTT.